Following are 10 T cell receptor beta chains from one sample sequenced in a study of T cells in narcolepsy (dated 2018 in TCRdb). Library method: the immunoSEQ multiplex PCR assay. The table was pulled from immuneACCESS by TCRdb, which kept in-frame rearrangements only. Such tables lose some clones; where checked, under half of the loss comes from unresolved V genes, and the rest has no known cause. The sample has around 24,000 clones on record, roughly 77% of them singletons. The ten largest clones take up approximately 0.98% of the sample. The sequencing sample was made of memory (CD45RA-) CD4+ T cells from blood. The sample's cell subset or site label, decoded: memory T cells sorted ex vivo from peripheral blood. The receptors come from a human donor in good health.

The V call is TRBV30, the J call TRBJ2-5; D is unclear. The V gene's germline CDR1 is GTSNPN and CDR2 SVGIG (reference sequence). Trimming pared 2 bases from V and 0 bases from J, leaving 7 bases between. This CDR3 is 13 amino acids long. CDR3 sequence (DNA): TGTGCCTGGAGTCACCAGAACCAAGAGACCCAGTACTTC. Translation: CAWSHQNQETQYF.

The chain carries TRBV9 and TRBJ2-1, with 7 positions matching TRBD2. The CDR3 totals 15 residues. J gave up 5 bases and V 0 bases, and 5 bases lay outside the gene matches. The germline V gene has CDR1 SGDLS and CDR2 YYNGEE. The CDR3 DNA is TGTGCCAGCAGCGTAGATGGGCGGGGGAACAATGAGCAGTTCTTC. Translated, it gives CASSVDGRGNNEQFF.

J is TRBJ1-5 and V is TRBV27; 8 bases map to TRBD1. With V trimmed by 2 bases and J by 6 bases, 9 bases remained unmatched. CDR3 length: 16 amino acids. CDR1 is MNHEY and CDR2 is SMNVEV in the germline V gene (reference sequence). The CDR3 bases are TGTGCCAGCAGTTTAGTCGGACAGGGACCAGCTCAGCCCCAGCATTTT. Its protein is CASSLVGQGPAQPQHF.

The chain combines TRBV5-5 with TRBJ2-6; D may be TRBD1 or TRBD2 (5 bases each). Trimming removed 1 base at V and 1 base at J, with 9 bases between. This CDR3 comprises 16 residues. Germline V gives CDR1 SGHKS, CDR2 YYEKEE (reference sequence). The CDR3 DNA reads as TGTGCCAGCAGCTTGAACGGGGCTTCTGGGGCCAACGTCCTGACTTTC. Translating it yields CASSLNGASGANVLTF.

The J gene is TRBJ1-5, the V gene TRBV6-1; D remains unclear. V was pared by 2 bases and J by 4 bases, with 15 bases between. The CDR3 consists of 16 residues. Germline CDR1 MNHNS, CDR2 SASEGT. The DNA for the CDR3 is TGTGCCAGCAGTGAAAGTCTGGACCCCTATAATCAGCCCCAGCATTTT. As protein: CASSESLDPYNQPQHF.

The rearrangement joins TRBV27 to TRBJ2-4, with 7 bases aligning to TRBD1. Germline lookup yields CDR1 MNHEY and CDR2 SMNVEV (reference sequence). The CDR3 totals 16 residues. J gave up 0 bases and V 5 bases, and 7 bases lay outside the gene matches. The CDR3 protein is CASSDKQGLAKNIQYF. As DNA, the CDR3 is TGTGCCAGCAGTGATAAACAGGGGTTAGCCAAAAACATTCAGTACTTC.

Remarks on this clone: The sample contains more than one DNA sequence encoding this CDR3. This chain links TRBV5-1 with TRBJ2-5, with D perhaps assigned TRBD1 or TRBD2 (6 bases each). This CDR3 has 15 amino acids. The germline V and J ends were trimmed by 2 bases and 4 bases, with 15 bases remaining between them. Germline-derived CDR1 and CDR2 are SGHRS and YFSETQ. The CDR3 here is CASSLQGGRGETQYF. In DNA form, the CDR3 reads TGCGCCAGCAGCTTACAGGGAGGTAGGGGAGAGACCCAGTACTTC.

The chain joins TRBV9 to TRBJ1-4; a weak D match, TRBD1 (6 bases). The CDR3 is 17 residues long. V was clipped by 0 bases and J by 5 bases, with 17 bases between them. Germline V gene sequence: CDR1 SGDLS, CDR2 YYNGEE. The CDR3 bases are TGTGCCAGCAGCGTAGGAGTCAGGGGAGGATCCAATGAAAAACTGTTTTTT. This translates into CASSVGVRGGSNEKLFF.

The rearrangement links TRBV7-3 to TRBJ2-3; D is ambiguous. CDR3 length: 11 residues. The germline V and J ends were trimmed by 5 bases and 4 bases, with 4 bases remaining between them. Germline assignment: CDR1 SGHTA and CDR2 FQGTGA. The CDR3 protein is CASSLSDTQYF. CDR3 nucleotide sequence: TGTGCCAGCAGCCTATCAGATACGCAGTATTTT.

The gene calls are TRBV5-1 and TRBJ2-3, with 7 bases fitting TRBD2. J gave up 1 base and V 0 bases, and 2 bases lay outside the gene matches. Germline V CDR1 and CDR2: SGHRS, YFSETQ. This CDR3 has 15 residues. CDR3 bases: TGCGCCAGCAGCTTGGAGGCGGGAGGCACAGATACGCAGTATTTT. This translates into CASSLEAGGTDTQYF. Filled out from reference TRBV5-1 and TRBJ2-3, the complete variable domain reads KAGVTQTPRYLIKTRGQQVTLSCSPISGHRSVSWYQQTPGQGLQFLFEYFSETQRNKGNFPGRFSGRQFSNSRSEMNVSTLELGDSALYLCASSLEAGGTDTQYFGPGTRLTVL.